This TCR beta chain derives from a study of cytomegalovirus exposure and HLA in healthy donors. Overall study findings and caveats: In a later analysis, HLA-associated beta chains showed higher expansion and lower generation probabilities than comparable chains. Later analysis placed DRB1 highest and HLA-C lowest in TCR association rates, which differed by HLA locus. Immune exposure information comprised only CMV serostatus.

Turning to this clone: Its antigen is currently unknown.

Use of 60 Vbeta and 13 Jbeta primers characterized the PCR. Clones were sequenced by immunoSEQ multiplex PCR, and TCRdb holds only the in-frame ones, with some missing. In the table there are about 36,000 clones, over 60% of which are singletons. Trimming pared 3 bases from V and 2 bases from J, leaving 10 bases between. CDR3 size: 14 residues. Germline CDR1 and CDR2: LNHNV and YYDKDF (reference sequence). The sample was PBMCs. The TCR comes from a man aged 25-45 years in good health and CMV-seronegative. This chain joins TRBV15 and TRBJ2-5; maybe TRBD1 (5 bases). CDR3 DNA sequence: TGTGCCACCAGCAGGAGGACAATTCAAGAGACCCAGTACTTC. Translated, it gives CATSRRTIQETQYF.